These T cell receptor beta chains were read from a single sample in a study of blood T cell repertoires in COVID-19. TCRdb keeps only in-frame clones here, not all; method: immunoSEQ multiplex PCR. The table lists 250,000 to 300,000 clones, 82% of them singletons. Material for sequencing was PBMCs or T cells enriched from blood (not recorded which). These receptors were collected from a man aged 35 to 55 who had been exposed to COVID-19. Each CDR3 is given with its conserved first and last residue. D genes are given only for firm matches. Expanded clones get a size class; other rows say once, few or many, or leave the size out.

j_call,d_call,clone_size,v_call,cdr3_aa,cdr3_nt
TRBJ1-1,NA,NA,TRBV30,CAWSVAQREAFF,TGTGCCTGGAGTGTAGCACAGCGGGAAGCTTTCTTT
TRBJ2-5,NA,NA,TRBV19,CASSSPVGIGGETQYF,TGTGCCAGTAGTTCCCCCGTAGGTATAGGCGGAGAGACCCAGTACTTC
TRBJ1-5,NA,once,TRBV18,CASSRGDRRNQPQHF,TGTGCCAGCTCCCGTGGTGACAGGAGAAATCAGCCCCAGCATTTT
TRBJ1-2,NA,NA,TRBV30,CAWARQLFYGYTF,TGTGCCTGGGCCCGACAGCTTTTCTATGGCTACACCTTC
TRBJ2-1,TRBD2,NA,TRBV11-2,CASSLTGTSDRNEQFF,TGTGCCAGCAGCCTGACCGGGACTAGCGACCGGAATGAGCAGTTCTTC
TRBJ2-3,NA,many,TRBV7-2,CASSPSMSSDTQYF,TGTGCCAGCAGCCCTAGCATGAGCTCAGATACGCAGTATTTT
TRBJ1-1,NA,NA,TRBV3-1/TRBV3-2,CASSPHRARSEAFF,TGTGCCAGCAGCCCCCACAGGGCCCGAAGTGAAGCTTTCTTT
TRBJ2-7,NA,many,TRBV6-5,CASTYTGYEQYF,TGTGCCAGCACCTACACAGGGTACGAGCAGTACTTC
TRBJ2-7,NA,NA,TRBV2,CASSGQGLYEQYF,TGTGCCAGCAGTGGGCAGGGGCTCTACGAGCAGTACTTC
TRBJ1-3,NA,NA,TRBV21-1,CASRASRNSGNTIYF,TGTGCCAGCAGGGCATCTCGGAACAGTGGAAACACCATATATTTT
TRBJ2-7,TRBD2,NA,TRBV4-1,CASSQELAGGPDEQYF,TGCGCCAGCAGCCAAGAACTGGCGGGAGGGCCTGATGAGCAGTACTTC
TRBJ2-7,TRBD2,NA,TRBV2,CASSGPSGRGEQYF,TGTGCCAGCAGTGGTCCTAGCGGGAGAGGGGAGCAGTACTTC
TRBJ2-1,TRBD2,NA,TRBV7-3,CASSLSGLAGEAEQFF,TGTGCCAGCAGCTTATCGGGACTAGCGGGAGAAGCTGAGCAGTTCTTC
TRBJ1-2,TRBD1,NA,TRBV5-1,CASSPTGEAGYTF,TGCGCCAGCAGCCCCACAGGGGAGGCTGGCTACACCTTC
TRBJ1-1,NA,NA,TRBV29-1,CSVPPGTGTEAFF,TGCAGCGTTCCCCCCGGTACGGGCACTGAAGCTTTCTTT
TRBJ2-5,NA,NA,TRBV10-3,CAISESASPLETQYF,TGTGCCATCAGTGAGTCAGCGTCTCCTCTCGAGACCCAGTACTTC
TRBJ1-1,TRBD1,NA,TRBV30,CACETGMRYEAFF,TGTGCCTGTGAGACAGGGATGAGATATGAAGCTTTCTTT
TRBJ2-7,NA,NA,TRBV10-3,CAISDQAYEQYF,TGTGCCATCAGTGACCAGGCCTACGAGCAGTACTTC
TRBJ1-1,TRBD1,once,TRBV6-5,CASSSKTGPTEAFF,TGTGCCAGCAGTTCCAAGACAGGGCCTACTGAAGCTTTCTTT
TRBJ1-1,NA,NA,TRBV18,CASSPPVAGNTEAFF,TGTGCCAGCTCACCACCCGTGGCAGGGAACACTGAAGCTTTCTTT
TRBJ1-5,NA,NA,TRBV12-3/TRBV12-4,CASSTGLQPQHF,TGTGCCAGCAGTACAGGTTTGCAGCCCCAGCATTTT
TRBJ2-5,NA,NA,TRBV29-1,CSVAERDVETQYF,TGCAGCGTTGCAGAGCGTGATGTTGAGACCCAGTACTTC
TRBJ2-1,TRBD2,NA,TRBV11-3,CASSSQLSGGGREQFF,TGTGCCAGCAGCTCCCAGTTGAGCGGAGGCGGGAGGGAGCAGTTCTTC
TRBJ1-2,NA,NA,TRBV11-3,CASSSDQGIYGYTF,TGTGCCAGCAGCTCAGATCAGGGGATCTATGGCTACACCTTC
TRBJ1-3,NA,NA,TRBV18,CASSPRVQATVGSAGLSGNTIYF,TGTGCCAGCTCACCACGGGTACAAGCGACAGTAGGGTCGGCTGGCCTCTCTGGAAACACCATATATTTT
TRBJ2-7,NA,NA,TRBV10-2,CASKERLIHEQYF,TGCGCCAGCAAGGAGCGTCTAATCCACGAGCAGTACTTC
TRBJ1-1,TRBD1,once,TRBV10-3,CAISDRGLGDTEAFF,TGTGCCATCAGTGATAGGGGGCTCGGGGACACTGAAGCTTTCTTT
TRBJ1-4,NA,NA,TRBV29-1,CSVEADRLDEKLFF,TGCAGCGTTGAGGCAGACAGGTTGGATGAAAAACTGTTTTTT
TRBJ2-7,TRBD2,few,TRBV4-2,CASSQGEGSGAYEQYF,TGTGCCAGCAGCCAAGGGGAAGGTAGCGGGGCCTACGAGCAGTACTTC
TRBJ2-3,NA,NA,TRBV15,CATSSHLGPQYF,TGTGCCACCAGCAGCCACCTAGGCCCGCAGTATTTT
TRBJ1-5,NA,NA,TRBV6-1,CASSESPGVAQHF,TGTGCCAGCAGTGAATCTCCCGGGGTGGCCCAGCATTTT
TRBJ2-1,TRBD2,many,TRBV6-4,CASSDGGTSDPLEQFF,TGTGCCAGCAGTGACGGTGGGACTAGCGACCCACTCGAGCAGTTCTTC
TRBJ1-3,NA,NA,TRBV9,CASSPPGQNTIYF,TGTGCCAGCAGCCCCCCAGGGCAAAACACCATATATTTT
TRBJ1-5,TRBD1,NA,TRBV10-1,CASSESGGTGQPQHF,TGCGCCAGCAGTGAGTCGGGAGGGACAGGTCAGCCCCAGCATTTT
TRBJ2-7,TRBD2,NA,TRBV5-1,CASSLGGSAYEQYF,TGCGCCAGCAGCTTGGGCGGGAGCGCTTACGAGCAGTACTTC
TRBJ2-2,TRBD1,NA,TRBV7-6,CASSYRGTGNTGELFF,TGTGCCAGCAGCTATCGAGGGACAGGGAACACCGGGGAGCTGTTTTTT
TRBJ2-5,NA,NA,TRBV5-1,CASSLAGTSIQETQYF,TGCGCCAGCAGCTTGGCCGGGACTTCGATTCAAGAGACCCAGTACTTC
TRBJ1-1,TRBD1,NA,TRBV11-3,CASSTRDRGRTRNTEAFF,TGTGCCAGCAGCACCCGGGACAGGGGCCGAACGAGGAACACTGAAGCTTTCTTT
TRBJ1-2,NA,NA,TRBV14,CASSQDPRRDGEVYGYTF,TGTGCCAGCAGCCAAGATCCTCGTAGAGACGGAGAGGTCTATGGCTACACCTTC
TRBJ1-2,NA,NA,TRBV12-3/TRBV12-4,CASIGPLYGYTF,TGTGCCAGCATTGGCCCCCTTTATGGCTACACCTTC